This TCR beta chain appears in the sequencing data of a study of cytomegalovirus exposure and HLA in healthy donors. Study outcomes and limitations: Of the V segments, some could not be distinguished, including TRBV6-2 and TRBV6-3, and were excluded.

Notes on this clone: Its specificity is not known.

The study ran its PCR with 60 Vbeta and 13 Jbeta primers. Profiled with immunoSEQ multiplex PCR; TCRdb holds only in-frame clones, not every one. The sample records over 150,000 clones, under 90% being singletons. CDR3 size: 15 residues. The V gene's germline CDR1 is MNHEY and CDR2 SMNVEV (reference sequence). V was cut by 5 bases and J by 0 bases, with 12 bases left in between. The genes are TRBV27 and TRBJ2-3; D is possibly TRBD1 (5 bases). Sequencing was carried out using PBMCs. The TCR originated in a man aged 25 to 45 in good health and CMV-seropositive. This chain's CDR3 is CASSLLAGSTDTQYF. The CDR3 DNA is TGTGCCAGCAGTCTACTGGCAGGGAGCACAGATACGCAGTATTTT.